These 32 T cell receptor beta chains came from one sample sequenced in a study of CD8+CD57+ T cells in acquired aplastic anemia. TCR beta VDJ and CDR3 profiling used genomic DNA as template. TCRdb re-called the reads with MiXCR, one entry per CDR3 protein. The sample consists of more than 150,000 distinct CDR3 sequences, around 47% of them appearing once. All sequencing subjects had displayed CD8+CD57+ cell expansion on flow cytometry. The specimen was sorted CD4+, CD8+, or CD8+CD57+ T cells (not recorded which) from PBMCs. The receptors originated from a human donor with aplastic anemia.

This clonotype was found many times. V usage is TRBV7-2 and J usage is TRBJ1-6; D is perhaps TRBD1 (6 bases). V was clipped by 4 bases and J by 4 bases, with 11 bases between them. The germline V gene encodes CDR1 SGHTA and CDR2 FQGNSA. The CDR3 is made up of 15 amino acids. Here the CDR3 DNA reads TGTGCCAGCAGCTCCAATAGGGGGTATAATTCACCCCTCCACTTT. Its translation: CASSSNRGYNSPLHF. The entire variable domain, with the rest obtained from reference TRBV7-2 and TRBJ1-6, is as follows: GAGVSQSPSNKVTEKGKDVELRCDPISGHTALYWYRQSLGQGLEFLIYFQGNSAPDKSGLPSDRFSAERTGGSVSTLTIQRTQQEDSAVYLCASSSNRGYNSPLHFGNGTRLTVT.

As regards this clonotype: Relative to the germline gene, one junction end is altered; a read error may explain this. The chain is built from TRBV10-3 and TRBJ2-7; D possibly matches TRBD1 or TRBD2 (5 bases each). The CDR3 extends over 13 amino acids. Germline assignment: CDR1 ENHRY and CDR2 SYGVKD. The DNA for the CDR3 is TGTGCCAGCTCCGGGACGGGGCCATACGATCAGTACTTC. Residues: CASSGTGPYDQYF.

V usage is TRBV19 and J usage is TRBJ2-5; no clear D gene. Germline-derived CDR1 and CDR2 are LNHDA and SQIVND (reference sequence). The CDR3 extends over 13 amino acids. Trimming left V 5 bases short and J 7 bases short, with 14 bases between. CDR3 coding DNA: TGTGCCAGTAGTGCGGCCAGGATAGGGACCCAGTACTTC. It is translated as CASSAARIGTQYF.

V and J are TRBV27 and TRBJ2-7; D unresolved. V lost 4 bases, J lost 1 base, and 11 bases lay in between. The germline gives CDR1 MNHEY, CDR2 SMNVEV (reference sequence). This CDR3 spans 14 amino acids. In nucleotides, the CDR3 is TGTGCCAGCAGTTCACCCGTGGTGTCCTACGAGCAGTACTTC. Its translation is CASSSPVVSYEQYF.

This clonotype was recorded once. The chain uses TRBV10-3 and TRBJ1-6, with a tentative D call TRBD1 (6 bases). Germline CDR1 is ENHRY and CDR2 is SYGVKD. V was pared by 0 bases and J by 7 bases, with 13 bases between. The length of the CDR3 is 16 residues. CDR3 protein: CAISESSGVGNSPLHF. The CDR3 nucleotides read TGTGCCATCAGTGAGTCCTCAGGGGTGGGGAATTCACCCCTCCACTTT.

Comments on this clonotype: Sequence at one end of the junction differs from germline and may be a read error. V and J are TRBV2 and TRBJ1-1, with D possibly matching TRBD1 (6 bases). Germline assignment: CDR1 SNHLY and CDR2 FYNNEI. The CDR3 spans 13 residues. CDR3 loop: CASSWTANTEASF. The CDR3 coding sequence is TGTGCCAGCAGTTGGACAGCTAACACTGAAGCTTCCTTT.

The V gene is TRBV15, the J gene TRBJ2-7; 8 bases fit TRBD1. CDR1 and CDR2 (germline): LNHNV, YYDKDF (reference sequence). V was clipped by 4 bases and J by 2 bases; unmatched bases: 10. The CDR3 consists of 16 residues. CDR3 bases: TGTGCCACCAGCACCCGTTTTCAGGGGGCTACCTACGAGCAGTACTTC. Amino acids: CATSTRFQGATYEQYF.

This chain connects TRBV24-1 to TRBJ2-5, with 13 bases matching TRBD2. The ends lost 0 bases at V and 5 bases at J; junction bases unmatched: 14. The germline V gene encodes CDR1 KGHDR and CDR2 SFDVKD. This CDR3 spans 20 amino acids. The CDR3 region has the DNA TGTGCCACCAGTGATTTGCAGACTAGCGGGAGGCCAGGGGAGAGGGAGACCCAGTACTTC. Amino acid sequence: CATSDLQTSGRPGERETQYF.

The J gene is TRBJ2-7, the V gene TRBV28, with unresolved D. The CDR3 totals 12 residues. The germline CDR1 and CDR2 sequences are MDHEN and SYDVKM. The V end lost 7 bases, the J end lost 5 bases, and 12 bases lay between the germline ends. CDR3 region: CASTGLENEQYF. The CDR3 DNA is TGTGCCAGCACCGGTCTCGAGAACGAGCAGTACTTC.

The chain joins TRBV2 to TRBJ1-3, with unresolved D. The V end lost 7 bases, the J end lost 4 bases, and 8 bases lay between the germline ends. The CDR3 runs 12 residues. Germline V gene data show CDR1 as SNHLY and CDR2 as FYNNEI. The CDR3 nucleotides read TGTGCCAGCACGATAGGGGGAAACACCATATATTTT. It encodes CASTIGGNTIYF.

This clonotype was seen more than once but under ten times. Just one base apart from a much larger clone, this may be a read error. CDR3 region: CAGSLGVGNSGNTIYF. The CDR3 bases are TGTGCCGGCAGCTTAGGGGTGGGAAACTCTGGAAACACCATATATTTT. The chain is built from TRBV11-1 and TRBJ1-3; possibly TRBD1 for D (5 bases). CDR3 length: 16 amino acids. Per germline, CDR1 SGHAT and CDR2 FQDESV (reference sequence).

This clonotype was counted ten times or more. The chain couples TRBV24-1 to TRBJ2-1, with a possible D match to TRBD1 (6 bases). Trimming left V 3 bases short and J 5 bases short, with 13 bases between. CDR1 is KGHDR, CDR2 SFDVKD, per germline. The CDR3 covers 15 residues. The DNA of the CDR3 is TGTGCCACCAGTGATGTTAGGGACACCGACAATGAGCAGTTCTTC. It specifies CATSDVRDTDNEQFF.

For this clonotype: The CDR3 ends on some other residue instead of the conserved phenylalanine or tryptophan, so this is likely a read error. The chain employs TRBV25-1 and TRBJ1-6; 7 bases map to TRBD1. V shed 6 bases and J 5 bases; nucleotides not matched to a gene: 13. Germline CDR1 reads MGHDK; CDR2 reads SYGVNS. The CDR3 is made up of 17 amino acids. This CDR3 is CASRRYKGALDNSPLHL. The CDR3 DNA reads TGTGCCAGCAGACGTTACAAGGGGGCTTTAGATAATTCACCCCTCCACCTT.

Details on this clonotype: A single base separates this from a much larger clone, so it may be a read error. V and J are TRBV19 and TRBJ1-1; D unclear. The CDR3 totals 16 residues. The germline V gene encodes CDR1 LNHDA and CDR2 SQIVND (reference sequence). Deletions cut 5 bases from V and 4 bases from J, with 20 bases between. CDR3 region: CASSVPPRGFPTEAFF. CDR3 bases: TGTGCCAGTAGTGTCCCCCCCCGCGGCTTCCCCACTGAAGCTTTCTTT.

The CDR3 nucleotides read TGTGCCAGCAGGTACCAGGGGGTCGACTATGGCTACACCTTC. Its protein product is CASRYQGVDYGYTF. The chain recombines TRBV6-5 with TRBJ1-2; TRBD1 matches at 7 bases. The CDR3 spans 14 residues. Germline V CDR1 and CDR2: MNHEY, SVGAGI. V lost 6 bases, J lost 3 bases, and 7 bases stayed unmatched.

A note on this clonotype: A much larger clone differs by one base, so this may be a read error. The chain links TRBV6-1 to TRBJ2-5, with D possibly TRBD2 on 5 matching bases. Germline CDR1 reads MNHNS; CDR2 reads SASEGT. V was shortened by 9 bases and J by 0 bases, with 14 bases between the two germline ends. This CDR3 comprises 14 residues. The CDR3 spells CASTLAGHQETQYF. DNA for the CDR3: TGTGCCAGTACCCTGGCGGGCCACCAAGAGACCCAGTACTTC.

This clonotype was observed a handful of times. This CDR3 reads CASSEAGTNYGYTF. CDR3 nucleotides: TGTGCCAGCAGTGAGGCAGGGACCAACTATGGCTACACCTTC. The gene calls are TRBV2 and TRBJ1-2, with a tentative D call TRBD1 (5 bases). CDR3 length: 14 residues. V was shortened by 3 bases and J by 2 bases, with 10 bases between the two germline ends. CDR1 and CDR2 (germline): SNHLY, FYNNEI.

The chain employs TRBV4-1 and TRBJ1-6, with D maybe TRBD1 (5 bases). CDR3 length: 20 residues. Germline V gene lookup returns CDR1 MGHRA and CDR2 YSYEKL. V shed 0 bases and J shed 9 bases, with 27 bases lying between them. DNA for the CDR3: TGCGCCAGCAGCCAAGATTATCCGCAAGGGCAGGGTCTTTTCTCTTCACCCCTCCACTTT. Protein product: CASSQDYPQGQGLFSSPLHF.

This clonotype has at least ten counts. The chain is built from TRBV29-1 and TRBJ2-1, with 7 bases aligning to TRBD2. The CDR3 has 13 amino acids. The J segment lost 9 bases and the V segment lost 5 bases, leaving 10 bases of the junction unmatched. Germline values: CDR1 SQVTM, CDR2 ANQGSEA. CDR3 nucleotides: TGCAGCGTTCGTCCGGGAGGAGAGGGTGAGCAGTTCTTC. This encodes CSVRPGGEGEQFF.

This clonotype was seen at least ten times. The chain has TRBV7-9 and TRBJ2-7; D remains unclear. Germline lookup yields CDR1 SEHNR and CDR2 FQNEAQ (reference sequence). CDR3 size: 12 residues. With 5 bases removed from V and 6 bases from J, the gap between germline ends came to 11 bases. DNA for the CDR3: TGTGCCAGCAGCCCCCGGACGGCCGAGCAGTACTTC. Translated, it gives CASSPRTAEQYF.

The V and J genes are TRBV4-1 and TRBJ1-3; TRBD1 might be the D (5 bases). The CDR3 has 16 residues. CDR1 MGHRA and CDR2 YSYEKL come from the germline V gene. With 5 bases removed from V and 0 bases from J, the gap between germline ends came to 14 bases. The CDR3 bases are TGCGCCAGCAGCATCAGCAGGGCGAGCTCTGGAAACACCATATATTTT. Encoded protein: CASSISRASSGNTIYF.

The sample holds a few counts of this clonotype. The germline gene is not matched at one end of the junction; a read error may be the cause. The V gene is TRBV19, the J gene TRBJ1-1; D unclear. CDR3 length: 12 residues. Germline V gene data show CDR1 as LNHDA and CDR2 as SQIVND (reference sequence). CDR3 in DNA: TGTGCCAGTAGCCCAGCGAACACTGAAGCCTTCTTT. As protein: CASSPANTEAFF.

This clonotype was recorded at least ten times. The V and J genes are TRBV7-2 and TRBJ2-7; D gene ambiguous. The germline V gene has CDR1 SGHTA and CDR2 FQGNSA. This CDR3 region has 14 residues. The V and J ends lost 5 bases and 5 bases respectively, with 16 bases between them. The CDR3 DNA is TGTGCCAGCAGCCGACCGGCCCGATCACACGAGCAGTACTTC. Residues: CASSRPARSHEQYF.

CDR3 in amino acids: CASSPGLWIQYF. CDR3 DNA sequence: TGTGCCAGCAGCCCGGGACTTTGGATTCAGTACTTC. The chain joins TRBV6-1 to TRBJ2-4, with D maybe TRBD2 (6 bases). The CDR3 spans 12 residues. Per the germline V gene, CDR1 is MNHNS and CDR2 is SASEGT. Deletions cut 6 bases from V and 10 bases from J, with 13 bases between.

This chain uses TRBV29-1 with TRBJ2-7, with TRBD2 matching over 12 bases. The germline V gene has CDR1 SQVTM and CDR2 ANQGSEA. With V trimmed by 6 bases and J by 2 bases, 2 bases remained unmatched. The CDR3 consists of 13 residues. DNA of the CDR3: TGCAGCGTGCTAGCGGGGGGGACCTACGAGCAGTACTTC. Protein product: CSVLAGGTYEQYF.

V and J are TRBV11-1 and TRBJ2-7; 9 bases are a match to TRBD2. The CDR3 is 16 amino acids. The trim removed 5 bases at V and 3 bases at J, leaving 11 bases unmatched. Germline loops: CDR1 SGHAT, CDR2 FQDESV (reference sequence). This CDR3 reads CASSRPSAGGRYEQYF. In DNA, the CDR3 is TGTGCCAGCAGCCGACCTAGCGCGGGAGGGCGCTACGAGCAGTACTTC.

A few counts support this clonotype. The gene calls are TRBV19 and TRBJ1-2; the D gene is possibly TRBD1 (6 bases). The V end lost 8 bases, the J end lost 12 bases, and 13 bases lay between the germline ends. This CDR3 region has 10 residues. CDR1 LNHDA and CDR2 SQIVND come from the germline V gene (reference sequence). CDR3 protein: CASGWGGHTF. CDR3 DNA: TGTGCCAGTGGATGGGGGGGCCACACCTTC.

This clonotype has a count of ten or more. The chain is built from TRBV7-2 and TRBJ2-5; 14 bases are a match to TRBD2. V lost 5 bases to trimming and J lost 6 bases; unmatched junction nucleotides: 5. The CDR3 consists of 15 residues. Germline V gene sequence: CDR1 SGHTA, CDR2 FQGNSA. CDR3 sequence: CASSPGLAGAQTQYF. DNA of the CDR3: TGTGCCAGCAGCCCGGGACTAGCGGGAGCACAGACCCAGTACTTC.

The genes are TRBV5-1 and TRBJ2-1, with 7 bases that match TRBD2. V lost 0 bases, J lost 6 bases, and 18 bases stayed unmatched. CDR3 length equals 19 residues. Germline V gene sequence: CDR1 SGHRS, CDR2 YFSETQ. CDR3 nucleotide sequence: TGCGCCAGCAGCTTGGAAAGGCGGGGGACCCTCGACCGCACCAATGAGCAGTTCTTC. The encoded protein is CASSLERRGTLDRTNEQFF.

The genes are TRBV12-3 or TRBV12-4 and TRBJ1-2; 10 bases map to TRBD1. CDR3 size: 16 residues. J was trimmed by 5 bases and V by 4 bases; bases with no gene match: 10. CDR3 region: CASSSLDRGRSYGYTF. In DNA form, the CDR3 reads TGTGCCAGCAGTTCCCTTGACAGGGGGCGGTCTTATGGCTACACCTTC.

The CDR3 sequence: CASSYSLAGGNEQYF. In nucleotides, the CDR3 is TGTGCCAGCAGTTACTCACTAGCGGGGGGGAACGAGCAGTACTTC. The chain has TRBV6-5 and TRBJ2-7; 13 nucleotides match TRBD2. This CDR3 is built from 15 residues. V gave up 0 bases and J gave up 5 bases; unmatched junction bases: 1. CDR1 MNHEY and CDR2 SVGAGI come from the germline V gene.

The chain joins TRBV5-1 to TRBJ1-6; the match to TRBD1 covers 9 bases. Trimming took 4 bases from V and 9 from J; bases not matched to a gene: 11. Germline V lookup: CDR1 SGHRS, CDR2 YFSETQ. CDR3 length equals 16 residues. CDR3 amino acids: CASSPGRGTGSSPLHF. The CDR3 DNA sequence: TGCGCCAGCAGCCCGGGGAGGGGGACAGGGAGTTCACCCCTCCACTTT.